This TCR beta chain was obtained from a study of blood T cells in healthy people across ages. V trimming: 5 bases; J trimming: 2 bases; junction bases outside the gene matches: 9. The CDR3 runs 17 residues. Germline-derived CDR1 and CDR2 are SGHTA and FQGTGA. This clonotype was picked up many times. Its matching antigen is unknown. With a J-beta primer mix and a sample-barcoded 5' primer, a second PCR ran roughly 6 to 11 cycles. TCRdb processed the 5' RACE reads anew with MiXCR; each CDR3 protein has one entry. The data show about 730,000 distinct CDR3 sequences, 40% to 45% seen once. Study-wide findings and caveats: Compared with aged donors, long-lived donors showed fewer expanded clones, suggesting selection.

This chain links TRBV7-3 with TRBJ2-7; TRBD2 aligns across 13 bases. The TCR comes from an older woman in good health. The sample consisted of blood. The CDR3 sequence is CASSIGLAGAATYEQYF. The CDR3 DNA reads as TGTGCCAGCAGCATAGGACTAGCGGGAGCGGCCACCTACGAGCAGTACTTC.